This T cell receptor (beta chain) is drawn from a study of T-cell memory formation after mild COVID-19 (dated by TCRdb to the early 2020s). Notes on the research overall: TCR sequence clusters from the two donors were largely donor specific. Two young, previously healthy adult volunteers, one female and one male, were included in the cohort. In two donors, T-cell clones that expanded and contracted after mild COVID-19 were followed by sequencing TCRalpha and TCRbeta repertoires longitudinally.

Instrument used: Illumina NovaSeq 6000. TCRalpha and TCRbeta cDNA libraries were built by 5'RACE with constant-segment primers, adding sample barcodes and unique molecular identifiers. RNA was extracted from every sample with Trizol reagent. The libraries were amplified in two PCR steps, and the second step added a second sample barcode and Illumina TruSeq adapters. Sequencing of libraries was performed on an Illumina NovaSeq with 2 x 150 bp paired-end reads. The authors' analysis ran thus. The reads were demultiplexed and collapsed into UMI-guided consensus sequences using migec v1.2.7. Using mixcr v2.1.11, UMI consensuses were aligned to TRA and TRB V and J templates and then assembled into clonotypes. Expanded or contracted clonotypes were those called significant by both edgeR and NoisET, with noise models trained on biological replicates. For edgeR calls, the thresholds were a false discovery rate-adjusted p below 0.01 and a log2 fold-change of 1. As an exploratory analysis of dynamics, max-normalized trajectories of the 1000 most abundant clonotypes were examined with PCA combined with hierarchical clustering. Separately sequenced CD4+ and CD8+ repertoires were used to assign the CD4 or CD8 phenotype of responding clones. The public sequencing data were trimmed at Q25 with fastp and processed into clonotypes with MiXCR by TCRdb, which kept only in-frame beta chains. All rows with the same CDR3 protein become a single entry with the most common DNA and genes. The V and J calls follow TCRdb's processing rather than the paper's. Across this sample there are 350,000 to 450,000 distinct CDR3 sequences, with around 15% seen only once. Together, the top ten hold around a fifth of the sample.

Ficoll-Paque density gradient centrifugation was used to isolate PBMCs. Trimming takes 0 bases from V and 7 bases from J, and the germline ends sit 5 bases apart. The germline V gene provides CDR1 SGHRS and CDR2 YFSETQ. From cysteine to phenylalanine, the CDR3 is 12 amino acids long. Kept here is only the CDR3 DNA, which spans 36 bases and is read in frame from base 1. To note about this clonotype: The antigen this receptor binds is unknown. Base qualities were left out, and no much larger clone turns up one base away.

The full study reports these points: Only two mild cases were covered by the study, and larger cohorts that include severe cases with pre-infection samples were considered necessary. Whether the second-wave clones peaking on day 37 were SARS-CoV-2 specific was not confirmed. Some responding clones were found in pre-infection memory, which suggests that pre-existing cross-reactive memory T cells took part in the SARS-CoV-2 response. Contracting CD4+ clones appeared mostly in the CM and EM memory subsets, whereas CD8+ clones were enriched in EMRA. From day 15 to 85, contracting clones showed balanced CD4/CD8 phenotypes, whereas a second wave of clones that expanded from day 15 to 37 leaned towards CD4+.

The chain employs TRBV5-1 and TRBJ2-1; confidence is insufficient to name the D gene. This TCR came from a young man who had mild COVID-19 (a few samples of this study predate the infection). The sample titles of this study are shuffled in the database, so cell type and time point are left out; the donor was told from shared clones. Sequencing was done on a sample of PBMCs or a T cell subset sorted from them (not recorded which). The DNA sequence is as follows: TGCGCCAGCAGCTTGGACGGGAATGAGCAGTTCTTC. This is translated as CASSLDGNEQFF.